These 20 T cell receptor beta chains originate from one sample sequenced in a study of early T cells in non-severe SARS-CoV-2 infection. One entry per CDR3 protein results from TCRdb running MiXCR on the 5' RACE reads. The sample yields around 76,000 distinct CDR3 sequences, roughly 12% seen once. Sequencing used whole blood. The receptors derive from an adult who was a healthcare worker with PCR-confirmed SARS-CoV-2 infection or an uninfected control (not recorded which).

The chain combines TRBV11-2 with TRBJ2-2; the match to TRBD1 covers 7 bases. The V and J ends lost 11 bases and 2 bases, in that order; junction bases with no gene match: 11. Germline V gives CDR1 SGHAT, CDR2 FQNNGV. The CDR3 loop spans 15 amino acids. The CDR3 sequence: CASRPGTVNTGELFF. DNA of the CDR3: TGTGCCTCTCGTCCCGGGACAGTTAACACCGGGGAGCTGTTTTTT.

CDR3 nucleotide sequence: TGCGCCAGCAGCCAATGGAGCAGGGGGCAGGAGACCCAGTACTTC. This gives the protein CASSQWSRGQETQYF. The V call is TRBV4-1, the J call TRBJ2-5; TRBD1 agrees at 8 bases. CDR3 length equals 15 residues. Germline values: CDR1 MGHRA, CDR2 YSYEKL. With V trimmed by 2 bases and J by 5 bases, 7 bases remained unmatched.

The genes are TRBV27 and TRBJ2-7; 8 nucleotides match TRBD2. V was pared by 10 bases and J by 0 bases, with 5 bases of the junction left unmatched. The germline CDR1 and CDR2 sequences are MNHEY and SMNVEV (reference sequence). CDR3 size: 13 residues. The DNA of the CDR3 is TGTGCCATCAATAGCGGGGCCTCCTACGAGCAGTACTTC. Its translation is CAINSGASYEQYF.

In its sample, this clonotype was seen many times. The rearrangement uses TRBV11-2 and TRBJ2-2; D call uncertain. Trimming took 2 bases from V and 2 from J, leaving 12 bases between them. This CDR3 has 16 amino acids. Germline CDR1 and CDR2: SGHAT and FQNNGV. CDR3 amino acids: CASSLISPLNTGELFF. In nucleotides, the CDR3 is TGTGCCAGCAGCTTAATCTCGCCCCTTAACACCGGGGAGCTGTTTTTT.

This clonotype appeared a few times. The chain employs TRBV3-1 and TRBJ2-7; D uncertain. Trimming removed 0 bases from V and 6 bases from J, with 9 bases in between. The CDR3 spans 13 residues. Germline V lookup: CDR1 LGHDT, CDR2 YNNKEL (reference sequence). The CDR3 sequence: CASSQDRRREQYF. CDR3 DNA: TGTGCCAGCAGCCAAGACAGGAGACGCGAGCAGTACTTC.

At least ten counts were recorded for this clonotype. This chain joins TRBV19 and TRBJ2-3; TRBD2 agrees at 7 bases. This CDR3 is built from 14 residues. Germline values: CDR1 LNHDA, CDR2 SQIVND (reference sequence). Losses at the gene ends were 11 bases for V and 4 bases for J; bases not matched to a gene: 12. CDR3 coding DNA: TGTGCCGTTAAGAAGCGGGGCTTCTCAGATACGCAGTATTTT. Translating it yields CAVKKRGFSDTQYF.

The sample holds one count of this clonotype. A much larger clone lies a single base off, so this may be a read error. The chain recombines TRBV10-1 with TRBJ1-2, with 10 bases identical to TRBD1. CDR3 size: 15 residues. Germline loops: CDR1 WNHNN, CDR2 SYGVQD (reference sequence). The CDR3 DNA is TGCGTCAGCCTTGCGGGGACAGGGGCTCCCTATGGCTACACCTTC. This sequence encodes CVSLAGTGAPYGYTF.

This clonotype was seen repeatedly, ten times or more. The chain is built from TRBV4-1 and TRBJ2-7, with D tentatively TRBD1 (5 bases). CDR1 is MGHRA, CDR2 YSYEKL, per germline. The CDR3 has 15 amino acids. V was pared by 0 bases and J by 3 bases, with 12 bases between. For the CDR3, the DNA is TGCGCCAGCAGCCAAGACCCGACAGAGAACTACGAGCAGTACTTC. Protein sequence: CASSQDPTENYEQYF.

This clonotype has a handful of counts. V usage is TRBV19 and J usage is TRBJ2-6; TRBD1 is a possible D gene (5 bases). V lost 6 bases and J 2 bases, leaving 11 bases between the germline ends. Looked up from germline, CDR1 is LNHDA and CDR2 is SQIVND (reference sequence). The CDR3 covers 15 residues. In nucleotides, the CDR3 is TGTGCCAGTAGAGGGGCCGACCCTGGGGCCAACGTCCTGACTTTC. This encodes CASRGADPGANVLTF. The full variable domain, with the rest looked up from reference TRBV19 and TRBJ2-6, is DGGITQSPKYLFRKEGQNVTLSCEQNLNHDAMYWYRQDPGQGLRLIYYSQIVNDFQKGDIAEGYSVSREKKESFPLTVTSAQKNPTAFYLCASRGADPGANVLTFGAGSRLTVL.

The V and J genes are TRBV7-2 and TRBJ2-7, with D possibly being TRBD1 (5 bases). Germline CDR1 SGHTA, CDR2 FQGNSA. Trimming left V 1 base short and J 4 bases short, with 14 bases between. This CDR3 contains 15 residues. The CDR3 here is CASSLESSRAYEQYF. CDR3 DNA sequence: TGTGCCAGCAGCTTAGAGTCGAGCAGGGCGTACGAGCAGTACTTC.

This clonotype occurred a few times. The chain carries TRBV20-1 and TRBJ1-6; D possibly corresponds to TRBD1 (6 bases). The V end lost 6 bases, the J end lost 6 bases, and 21 bases lay between the germline ends. The CDR3 consists of 16 residues. Germline V gene lookup returns CDR1 DFQATT and CDR2 SNEGSKA (reference sequence). The CDR3 is CSARNGGVEVNSPLHF. The CDR3 coding sequence is TGCAGTGCACGCAACGGGGGCGTGGAGGTTAATTCACCCCTCCACTTT.

In this sample, this clonotype turned up many times. The chain is built from TRBV7-9 and TRBJ1-2, with 7 bases that match TRBD1. The CDR3 covers 14 residues. V was pared by 5 bases and J by 4 bases, with 7 bases of the junction left unmatched. The V gene's germline CDR1 is SEHNR and CDR2 FQNEAQ (reference sequence). DNA for the CDR3: TGTGCCAGCAGCCCCGACAGGGTCTCCTATGGCTACACCTTC. Protein: CASSPDRVSYGYTF.

This clonotype was found a few times. The chain links TRBV7-2 to TRBJ2-1; D is undetermined. The CDR3 consists of 15 residues. The ends were cut back, 1 base at V and 6 bases at J, with 13 bases in the middle. CDR1 is SGHTA, CDR2 FQGNSA, per germline. The chain's CDR3 is CASSLVSLDLNEQFF. CDR3 coding DNA: TGTGCCAGCAGCTTAGTGAGTTTGGACCTCAATGAGCAGTTCTTC. Using reference TRBV7-2 and TRBJ2-1 for the parts outside the CDR3, the full variable domain is GAGVSQSPSNKVTEKGKDVELRCDPISGHTALYWYRQSLGQGLEFLIYFQGNSAPDKSGLPSDRFSAERTGGSVSTLTIQRTQQEDSAVYLCASSLVSLDLNEQFFGPGTRLTVL.

This clonotype was recorded a few times. V gene TRBV6-1 combines with J gene TRBJ2-2, with TRBD1 matching 9 bases. CDR3 length: 18 amino acids. V was clipped by 3 bases and J by 1 base; unmatched bases: 9. Germline V gene sequence: CDR1 MNHNS, CDR2 SASEGT. CDR3: CASSDKAGQGKNTGELFF. CDR3 bases: TGTGCCAGCAGTGATAAGGCGGGACAGGGCAAGAACACCGGGGAGCTGTTTTTT.

This clonotype was detected many times. The chain recombines TRBV7-2 with TRBJ2-3; a weak D match, TRBD2 (7 bases). Per the germline V gene, CDR1 is SGHTA and CDR2 is FQGNSA. CDR3 length: 16 residues. Trimming removed 1 base at V and 2 bases at J, with 13 bases between. The CDR3 bases are TGTGCCAGCAGCTTAGTCGCGGGGGCCGACACAGATACGCAGTATTTT. Protein sequence: CASSLVAGADTDTQYF.

The chain recombines TRBV6-5 with TRBJ1-5; the match to TRBD1 covers 7 bases. The CDR3 is made up of 13 amino acids. The V gene end was trimmed by 5 bases and the J gene end by 7 bases; junction bases not matched to a gene: 5. Germline CDR1 reads MNHEY; CDR2 reads SVGAGI. This chain's CDR3 is CASSDREGQPQHF. The CDR3 DNA reads as TGTGCCAGCAGTGACAGGGAGGGGCAGCCCCAGCATTTT.

This clonotype has a handful of counts. The gene calls are TRBV11-2 and TRBJ2-1; 7 nucleotides match TRBD2. The ends lost 5 bases at V and 2 bases at J; junction bases unmatched: 9. The CDR3 is made up of 16 amino acids. Germline V lookup: CDR1 SGHAT, CDR2 FQNNGV. CDR3 protein: CASSPRPGLTYNEQFF. As DNA, the CDR3 is TGTGCCAGCAGCCCCCGGCCGGGACTAACCTACAATGAGCAGTTCTTC. Full variable domain (outside the CDR3, taken from reference TRBV11-2 and TRBJ2-1): EAGVAQSPRYKIIEKRQSVAFWCNPISGHATLYWYQQILGQGPKLLIQFQNNGVVDDSQLPKDRFSAERLKGVDSTLKIQPAKLEDSAVYLCASSPRPGLTYNEQFFGPGTRLTVL.

This chain uses TRBV20-1 with TRBJ2-1; perhaps D is TRBD1 or TRBD2 (5 bases each). Germline-derived CDR1 and CDR2 are DFQATT and SNEGSKA (reference sequence). V was pared by 6 bases and J by 2 bases, with 17 bases between. The CDR3 length is 15 residues. For the CDR3, the DNA is TGCAGTGCCCGAGGGACCCGGATCACCTACAATGAGCAGTTCTTC. It specifies CSARGTRITYNEQFF.

This clonotype occurred a few times. The chain joins TRBV5-6 to TRBJ2-7, with D possibly matching TRBD1 (5 bases). Germline V gene lookup returns CDR1 SGHDT and CDR2 YYEEEE. V dropped 4 bases and J dropped 1 base, with 9 bases sitting between them. The CDR3 is 13 amino acids. The CDR3 DNA follows: TGTGCCAGCAGCCAGCGACAGTCCTACGAGCAGTACTTC. Translated, it gives CASSQRQSYEQYF.

The rearrangement uses TRBV6-2 or TRBV6-3 and TRBJ1-5; no definite D call. Germline V gene lookup returns CDR1 MNHEY and CDR2 SVGEGT. This CDR3 region has 13 residues. The ends were cut back, 4 bases at V and 7 bases at J, with 11 bases in the middle. The chain's CDR3 is CASSFTPGQPQHF. DNA for the CDR3: TGTGCCAGCAGTTTCACTCCGGGGCAGCCCCAGCATTTT.